This is a list of T cell receptor beta chains from one sample in a study of cytomegalovirus exposure and HLA in healthy donors. The data were produced by immunoSEQ multiplex PCR, yet TCRdb's version contains in-frame clones alone and is incomplete. The sample includes 300,000 to 350,000 clones, roughly 90% seen only once; the top ten take roughly 0.96%. Sequenced material: PBMCs. All receptors come from a man younger than 45 in good health and CMV-seronegative. Each CDR3 is given with its conserved first and last residue. The D gene is left open where the match is weak. For some rows the clone size is stated as once, few or many, or as a class when expanded; others skip it.

CDR3aa,CDR3nt,j_gene,d_gene,abundance,v_gene
CASSPNGQGGYEQYF,TGTGCCAGCAGCCCCAACGGACAGGGGGGCTACGAGCAGTACTTC,TRBJ2-7,TRBD1,NA,TRBV7-6
CASREYRGANEKLFF,TGTGCCAGCAGAGAATACAGGGGTGCTAATGAAAAACTGTTTTTT,TRBJ1-4,TRBD1,NA,TRBV6-1
CASGSPSGTSSYNEQFF,TGTGCTAGTGGTTCGCCGTCCGGGACAAGCTCCTACAATGAGCAGTTCTTC,TRBJ2-1,NA,NA,TRBV12-5
CASSWTGAYNSPLHF,TGTGCCAGCAGCTGGACAGGGGCCTATAATTCACCCCTCCACTTT,TRBJ1-6,TRBD1,few,TRBV7-2
CASSSHGPVAGELFF,TGTGCCAGCAGCTCCCACGGTCCGGTGGCCGGGGAGCTGTTTTTT,TRBJ2-2,NA,NA,TRBV7-2
CASSWSKETQYF,TGTGCCAGCAGTTGGTCTAAAGAGACCCAGTACTTC,TRBJ2-5,NA,NA,TRBV6-1
CAISEWTGGFVFF,TGTGCCATCAGTGAGTGGACAGGGGGGTTTGTTTTCTTT,TRBJ1-1,TRBD1,NA,TRBV10-3
CASSPRQGYSYEQYF,TGTGCCAGCAGCCCCCGACAGGGATATAGCTACGAGCAGTACTTC,TRBJ2-7,TRBD1,few,TRBV13
CASSPPGRGGYEQYF,TGTGCCAGCAGCCCACCCGGGAGGGGAGGCTACGAGCAGTACTTC,TRBJ2-7,TRBD2,NA,TRBV28
CASSLGVVLSGYTF,TGCGCCAGCAGCTTGGGAGTTGTACTTTCTGGCTACACCTTC,TRBJ1-2,NA,NA,TRBV5-1
CASSEAPDTVYEQYF,TGTGCCAGCAGTGAAGCACCGGACACCGTCTACGAGCAGTACTTC,TRBJ2-7,NA,NA,TRBV6-1
CASSEDRINQPQHF,TGCGCCAGCAGTGAAGACAGGATAAATCAGCCCCAGCATTTT,TRBJ1-5,NA,NA,TRBV10-1
CASSVGTVHEQFF,TGTGCCAGCAGCGTAGGGACAGTTCATGAGCAGTTCTTC,TRBJ2-1,NA,NA,TRBV9
CASSADRFPYEQYF,TGTGCCAGCAGCGCGGACAGGTTCCCCTACGAGCAGTACTTC,TRBJ2-7,TRBD1,NA,TRBV7-2
CASSHGTGGWGTGELFF,TGTGCCAGTAGCCACGGGACAGGTGGTTGGGGCACCGGGGAGCTGTTTTTT,TRBJ2-2,TRBD1,NA,TRBV19
CASSLTPSGGTPYNEQFF,TGTGCCAGCAGCCTTACTCCTAGCGGGGGGACCCCCTACAATGAGCAGTTCTTC,TRBJ2-1,TRBD2,NA,TRBV7-7
CASSLSGGGNTGELFF,TGTGCCAGCAGCTTAAGCGGGGGGGGTAACACCGGGGAGCTGTTTTTT,TRBJ2-2,TRBD2,NA,TRBV7-6
CASSVAGGTGGHYGYTF,TGTGCCAGCAGCGTAGCAGGAGGGACAGGGGGGCACTATGGCTACACCTTC,TRBJ1-2,TRBD1,NA,TRBV9
CASSLTRTVRETQYF,TGTGCCAGCAGCTTGACCCGGACAGTTCGGGAGACCCAGTACTTC,TRBJ2-5,NA,NA,TRBV7-6